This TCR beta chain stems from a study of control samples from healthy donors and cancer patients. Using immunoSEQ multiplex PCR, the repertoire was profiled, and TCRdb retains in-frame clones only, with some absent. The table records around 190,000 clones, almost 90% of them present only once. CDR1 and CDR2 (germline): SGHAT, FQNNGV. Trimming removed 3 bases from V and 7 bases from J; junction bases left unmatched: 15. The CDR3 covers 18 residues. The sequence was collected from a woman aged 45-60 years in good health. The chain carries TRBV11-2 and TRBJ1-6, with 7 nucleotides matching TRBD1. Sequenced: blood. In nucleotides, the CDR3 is TGTGCCAGCAGCTTCGTCTCGGGACAGAGCTCACCCAATTCACCCCTCCACTTT. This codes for CASSFVSGQSSPNSPLHF.